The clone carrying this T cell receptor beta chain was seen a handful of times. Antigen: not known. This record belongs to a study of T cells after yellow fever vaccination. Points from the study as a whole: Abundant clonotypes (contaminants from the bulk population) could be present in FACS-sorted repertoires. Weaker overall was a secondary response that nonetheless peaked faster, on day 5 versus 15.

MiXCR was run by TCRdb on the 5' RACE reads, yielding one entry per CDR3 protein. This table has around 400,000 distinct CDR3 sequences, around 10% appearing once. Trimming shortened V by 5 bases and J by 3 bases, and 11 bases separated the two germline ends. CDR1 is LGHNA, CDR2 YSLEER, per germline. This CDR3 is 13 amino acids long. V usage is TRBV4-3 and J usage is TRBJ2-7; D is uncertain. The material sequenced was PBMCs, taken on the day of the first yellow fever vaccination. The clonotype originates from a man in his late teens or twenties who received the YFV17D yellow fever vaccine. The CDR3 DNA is TGCGCCAGCAGCTCTCGACGGAACTACGAGCAGTACTTC. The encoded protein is CASSSRRNYEQYF.